This TCR beta chain was sequenced during a study of blood T cell repertoires in COVID-19. Whole-study context: The analysed material was cDNA or gDNA that came from T cells, B-cell-depleted T cells, or PBMCs.

Donors in Cohort 3 counted as recovered after two negative PCRs, clearance, or symptom resolution. V shed 6 bases and J shed 1 base, with 13 bases lying between them. Germline V lookup: CDR1 SGHDT, CDR2 YYEEEE. The length of the CDR3 is 14 residues. In the authors' methods: Cell counts per sample came from amplifying reference gene primers. This table comes from immunoSEQ multiplex PCR, and its TCRdb copy is limited to in-frame clones, with some not included. That table supplies the V and J calls and clone size; D and trimming were determined from the DNA. The sample lists 330,000 or so clones; more than 75% were seen once.

Sequencing input: PBMCs or T cells enriched from blood (not recorded which). The rearrangement uses TRBV5-6 and TRBJ1-1; D gene uncertain. The sequence was obtained from a woman aged 30 to 39 who had recovered from COVID-19. The CDR3 here is CASTFGRENTEAFF. The CDR3 DNA is TGTGCCAGCACTTTTGGGAGGGAGAACACTGAAGCTTTCTTT.